This T cell receptor (beta chain) was found in a study of T cell responses to AZD1222 COVID-19 vaccine (dated by TCRdb to 2020 to 2023). In the study overall: AZD1222 recipients whose second dose came at about 4 weeks and those whose second dose came at about 12 weeks were combined into one group, since spike-specific TCR depth and breadth did not differ between the two schedules. TCR sequencing was performed for about 250 trial participants, of whom about 210 were given two doses of AZD1222 and around 25 were given two doses of MenACWY control vaccine. Trial participants were enrolled by age into subgroups of 18-55, 56-69 and 70-plus years, and around 150, 29 and 61 TCR-sequenced participants, respectively, were included in these subgroups. What the study reported, not specific to this receptor: Nearly half of unique spike-specific TCRs reportedly recognized epitopes outside regions mutated in the B.1.351 and B.1.1.7 variants. Participants were mostly white British and included more females than males, and it was suggested by the authors that clonal diversity may have been underestimated. Conclusions about previously exposed vaccinees were limited because only six AZD1222 recipients were SARS-CoV-2 seropositive at baseline. Vaccine-associated CD4 TCRs spanned the whole spike protein, with dominant responses in regions 160-218 and 743-854. Because no day 14 peak-response samples were available, repertoires were characterized only after the peak T cell response. Spike-specific TCR breadth and depth rose significantly after two AZD1222 doses compared with day 0 and with MenACWY recipients. The 56-69-year group was small, and its depth increase did not reach significance, likely because of low power.

This specimen's time point label, interpreted: baseline before first vaccination. Samples from vaccinated people were obtained from the UK trials COV001 and COV002, which included a single-blind randomized controlled phase 2/3 trial of AZD1222 (ChAdOx1 nCoV-19) in healthy adults. For TCRbeta chain sequencing, PBMC samples from trial participants were taken at day 0 and at day 28 after the second dose. The CDR3 regions of human TCRbeta chains were analyzed by immunosequencing. The paper's data handling went like this. TCRs in the repertoires were compared against a reference library of SARS-CoV-2-specific TCRs that had been generated with the MIRA antigen-specificity platform. Breadth meant the fraction of unique TCRs that were SARS-CoV-2-associated, whereas depth meant the fraction of total T cells that were SARS-CoV-2-associated. Each spike-specific TCR was assigned to its reactive spike region and to a CD4 or CD8 class using the MIRA data. Log10-transformed breadth and depth values were compared by one-way ANOVA with Sidak's multiple comparisons tests. TCRdb re-hosts the immuneACCESS table, in-frame sequences only. Its copies lack some clones; in the studies checked, an unresolved V gene accounts for under half of them, and the cause for the rest is not known. Clone size and the V and J calls come from that table; the DNA yielded D and trimming. The sample profile shows 100,000 to 130,000 clones; 87% of them were found once. Around 4.4% of the sample belongs to the ten largest clones.

With regard to this clone: Its antigen is still unknown. Base qualities were left out, and no much larger clone turns up one base away.

V is pared back by 5 bases and J by 1 base, with 12 bases lying between the germline termini. The germline V gene (reference sequence) provides CDR1 LGHDT and CDR2 YNNKEL. The CDR3 sequence holds 15 residues, the cysteine and phenylalanine included. Only CDR3 DNA remains: 45 bases, in frame from the first base. Recombination joined TRBV3-1 (or the pseudogene TRBV3-2) with TRBJ2-1; the D gene identity is not certain. The sequence was obtained from an adult in good health. The material was peripheral blood, obtained on day 0 of AZD1222 vaccination. The CDR3 sequence is CASSRDQTSYNEQFF. The DNA sequence reads TGTGCCAGCAGCAGAGACCAAACATCCTACAATGAGCAGTTCTTC.